The 22 T cell receptor beta chains reported below all come from one sample, sequenced in a study of blood T cell repertoires in COVID-19. This table comes from immunoSEQ multiplex PCR, and its TCRdb copy is limited to in-frame clones, with some not included. The data contain 90,000 to 120,000 clones, 75% to 85% of them singletons. The sequencing sample was made of peripheral blood. The receptors here all came from a man between 60 and 75 years old with acute or convalescent COVID-19.

The rearrangement joins TRBV5-1 to TRBJ1-1, with D possibly being TRBD1 (5 bases). Germline values: CDR1 SGHRS, CDR2 YFSETQ. Trimming removed 5 bases at V and 0 bases at J, with 11 bases between. This CDR3 is 14 amino acids long. The CDR3 DNA reads as TGCGCCAGCAGTCAGACAGAACTGAACACTGAAGCTTTCTTT. As protein: CASSQTELNTEAFF. The whole variable domain, remainder taken from reference TRBV5-1 and TRBJ1-1, is KAGVTQTPRYLIKTRGQQVTLSCSPISGHRSVSWYQQTPGQGLQFLFEYFSETQRNKGNFPGRFSGRQFSNSRSEMNVSTLELGDSALYLCASSQTELNTEAFFGQGTRLTVV.

This chain joins TRBV7-9 and TRBJ2-4; D is possibly TRBD2 (5 bases). The CDR3 length is 14 residues. Trimming removed 0 bases from V and 7 bases from J, with 10 bases in between. Germline lookup yields CDR1 SEHNR and CDR2 FQNEAQ (reference sequence). This CDR3 is CASSLAEERNIQYF. The CDR3, as DNA: TGTGCCAGCAGCTTAGCGGAGGAGAGGAACATTCAGTACTTC.

The CDR3 loop reads CASSLEQRDTEAFF. CDR3 nucleotides: TGTGCCAGCAGCTTGGAACAGCGGGACACTGAAGCTTTCTTT. V is TRBV5-4 and J is TRBJ1-1; D is undetermined. Germline CDR1 and CDR2: SGHNT and YYREEE (reference sequence). The CDR3 runs to 14 residues. V lost 0 bases and J 3 bases, leaving 9 bases between the germline ends. Supplemented by reference TRBV5-4 and TRBJ1-1, the full variable domain reads ETGVTQSPTHLIKTRGQQVTLRCSSQSGHNTVSWYQQALGQGPQFIFQYYREEENGRGNFPPRFSGLQFPNYSSELNVNALELDDSALYLCASSLEQRDTEAFFGQGTRLTVV.

This clone has a handful of counts. The chain carries TRBV29-1 and TRBJ1-1; D not resolved. CDR1 and CDR2 from the germline V gene are SQVTM and ANQGSEA. The V end lost 5 bases, the J end lost 2 bases, and 12 bases lay between the germline ends. CDR3 size: 13 residues. The CDR3 loop is CSVPRSRNTEAFF. CDR3 bases: TGCAGCGTTCCGCGATCCCGTAACACTGAAGCTTTCTTT.

J is TRBJ2-2 and V is TRBV11-2; TRBD1 agrees at 8 bases. J lost 6 bases, V lost 5 bases, and 8 bases had no gene match. The CDR3 totals 15 residues. Germline CDR1 SGHAT, CDR2 FQNNGV. As DNA, the CDR3 is TGTGCCAGCAGCAATGGACAGGGAAGGGCCGGGGAGCTGTTTTTT. It is translated as CASSNGQGRAGELFF. The complete variable domain, with remaining parts taken from reference TRBV11-2 and TRBJ2-2, reads EAGVAQSPRYKIIEKRQSVAFWCNPISGHATLYWYQQILGQGPKLLIQFQNNGVVDDSQLPKDRFSAERLKGVDSTLKIQPAKLEDSAVYLCASSNGQGRAGELFFGEGSRLTVL.

V and J are TRBV4-3 and TRBJ1-1; no firm D call. The germline V and J ends were trimmed by 0 bases and 5 bases, with 13 bases remaining between them. Germline CDR1 and CDR2: LGHNA and YSLEER. This CDR3 has 15 amino acids. The CDR3 coding sequence is TGCGCCAGCAGCCAAGATCGACGGGGAAGGACTGAAGCTTTCTTT. Its protein product is CASSQDRRGRTEAFF.

V and J are TRBV27 and TRBJ1-2; 8 bases are shared with TRBD1. The CDR3 has 15 residues. Unmatched junction bases numbered 9, after V lost 5 bases and J lost 4 bases. CDR1 MNHEY and CDR2 SMNVEV come from the germline V gene (reference sequence). CDR3 sequence: CASSRSPGTGYGYTF. CDR3 DNA: TGTGCCAGCAGTCGGTCCCCCGGGACAGGCTATGGCTACACCTTC.

V and J are TRBV11-3 and TRBJ2-5; no clear D gene. V was pared by 4 bases and J by 5 bases, with 11 bases between. This CDR3 is 13 amino acids long. The V gene's germline CDR1 is SGHNT and CDR2 YENEEA. DNA of the CDR3: TGTGCCAGCAGCTCAGACCTGCGGGAGACCCAGTACTTC. Translation gives CASSSDLRETQYF.

The chain employs TRBV28 and TRBJ2-1, with 8 positions matching TRBD2. CDR1 MDHEN and CDR2 SYDVKM come from the germline V gene. The CDR3 extends over 15 amino acids. The V segment lost 6 bases and the J segment 0 bases; nucleotides outside the gene matches: 4. The CDR3 DNA reads TGTGCCAGCAGCAGTAGCGGGAACTCCTACAATGAGCAGTTCTTC. It encodes CASSSSGNSYNEQFF. The full variable domain, in which reference TRBV28 and TRBJ2-1 provide the parts outside the CDR3, is DVKVTQSSRYLVKRTGEKVFLECVQDMDHENMFWYRQDPGLGLRLIYFSYDVKMKEKGDIPEGYSVSREKKERFSLILESASTNQTSMYLCASSSSGNSYNEQFFGPGTRLTVL.

The CDR3 reads CAWSVADEQFF. In nucleotides, the CDR3 is TGTGCCTGGAGTGTGGCGGATGAGCAGTTCTTC. The chain joins TRBV30 to TRBJ2-1; D uncertain. In germline, CDR1 is GTSNPN, CDR2 SVGIG (reference sequence). V lost 0 bases and J 8 bases, leaving 5 bases between the germline ends. There are 11 residues in the CDR3.

The J gene is TRBJ2-2, the V gene TRBV5-4; TRBD2 might be the D (5 bases). Germline V lookup: CDR1 SGHNT, CDR2 YYREEE (reference sequence). The CDR3 has 16 amino acids. The V gene lost 5 bases and the J gene lost 2 bases, with 16 bases spanning the gap. The CDR3 reads CASSHWTRLNTGELFF. The DNA of the CDR3 is TGTGCCAGCAGTCATTGGACTCGACTCAACACCGGGGAGCTGTTTTTT.

This rearrangement joins TRBV21-1 to TRBJ2-2; the tabulated D call, TRBD2, remains unverified against the DNA. TRBV21-1 counts as a pseudogene. The CDR3 runs to 18 residues. The CDR3 loop is CASSTGGPTMSNTGELFF. CDR3 DNA sequence: TGTGCCAGCAGCACCGGCGGGCCTACAATGTCGAACACCGGGGAGCTGTTTTTT.

The chain links TRBV28 to TRBJ2-2; D is uncertain. Germline lookup yields CDR1 MDHEN and CDR2 SYDVKM. The CDR3 covers 12 residues. Between the trimmed V and J ends, which lost 8 bases and 2 bases, there was a span of 6 bases. The CDR3 nucleotides read TGTGCCAGCCAGGTTAACACCGGGGAGCTGTTTTTT. Amino acid sequence: CASQVNTGELFF.

This chain links TRBV7-2 with TRBJ1-2; D is ambiguous. Deletions cut 0 bases from V and 6 bases from J, with 14 bases between. Germline CDR1 is SGHTA and CDR2 is FQGNSA. The CDR3 contains 15 residues. CDR3 nucleotide sequence: TGTGCCAGCAGCTTAGCAGGGTTTCGGACTAATGGCTACACCTTC. As protein: CASSLAGFRTNGYTF. Combining the CDR3 with reference TRBV7-2 and TRBJ1-2 gives the whole variable domain GAGVSQSPSNKVTEKGKDVELRCDPISGHTALYWYRQSLGQGLEFLIYFQGNSAPDKSGLPSDRFSAERTGGSVSTLTIQRTQQEDSAVYLCASSLAGFRTNGYTFGSGTRLTVV.

The CDR3 sequence: CASSLAGDRDYGYTF. In nucleotides, the CDR3 is TGTGCCAGCAGCTTAGCGGGTGACAGGGACTATGGCTACACCTTC. V usage is TRBV7-8 and J usage is TRBJ1-2; 7 nucleotides line up with TRBD1. Germline assignment: CDR1 SGHVS and CDR2 FQNEAQ. V gave up 0 bases and J gave up 3 bases; unmatched junction bases: 4. The CDR3 extends over 15 amino acids.

This clone has a single count. The chain joins TRBV19 to TRBJ2-7, with D possibly matching TRBD2 (6 bases). V gave up 3 bases and J gave up 3 bases, with 15 bases separating them. Germline V lookup: CDR1 LNHDA, CDR2 SQIVND (reference sequence). CDR3 length: 15 residues. Here the CDR3 reads CASSMVGGNIYEQYF. CDR3 sequence (DNA): TGTGCCAGTAGTATGGTGGGGGGAAATATCTACGAGCAGTACTTC.

The CDR3 region has the DNA TGTGCCAGCACCCTAAGTAATAGCAATCAGCCCCAGCATTTT. Residues: CASTLSNSNQPQHF. The chain has TRBV2 and TRBJ1-5; no clear D. Germline V gives CDR1 SNHLY, CDR2 FYNNEI. This CDR3 is built from 14 residues. Trimming shortened V by 7 bases and J by 0 bases, and 10 bases separated the two germline ends.

This sequence joins TRBV19 and TRBJ2-1; D uncertain. This CDR3 is 14 amino acids long. V was clipped by 4 bases and J by 0 bases, with 7 bases between them. Germline-derived CDR1 and CDR2 are LNHDA and SQIVND (reference sequence). CDR3 in amino acids: CASSTPSSYNEQFF. Here the CDR3 DNA reads TGTGCCAGTAGTACCCCCAGCTCCTACAATGAGCAGTTCTTC. Combining the CDR3 with reference TRBV19 and TRBJ2-1 gives the whole variable domain DGGITQSPKYLFRKEGQNVTLSCEQNLNHDAMYWYRQDPGQGLRLIYYSQIVNDFQKGDIAEGYSVSREKKESFPLTVTSAQKNPTAFYLCASSTPSSYNEQFFGPGTRLTVL.

V and J are TRBV27 and TRBJ1-1; TRBD1 might be the D (5 bases). The V end lost 8 bases, the J end lost 1 base, and 17 bases lay between the germline ends. There are 15 residues in the CDR3. Germline V lookup: CDR1 MNHEY, CDR2 SMNVEV (reference sequence). The CDR3 loop is CASERRGKGNTEAFF. The CDR3, as DNA: TGTGCCAGCGAACGTCGGGGGAAGGGGAACACTGAAGCTTTCTTT.

In its sample, this clone was seen a few times. This chain links TRBV9 with TRBJ1-2; possible D gene TRBD1, 5 bases. The germline V gene encodes CDR1 SGDLS and CDR2 YYNGEE. CDR3 length equals 15 residues. V lost 4 bases and J 2 bases, leaving 15 bases between the germline ends. The CDR3 reads CASSPQDSPNYGYTF. The CDR3 nucleotides read TGTGCCAGCAGCCCACAAGACAGCCCAAACTATGGCTACACCTTC.

The chain carries TRBV11-3 and TRBJ2-7, with TRBD2 as a possible D gene (5 bases). Germline values: CDR1 SGHNT, CDR2 YENEEA. The CDR3 loop spans 15 amino acids. V shed 6 bases and J shed 2 bases, with 17 bases lying between them. CDR3 in amino acids: CASRPGGLTPYEQYF. DNA of the CDR3: TGTGCCAGCAGACCCGGAGGCTTAACTCCCTACGAGCAGTACTTC. The whole variable domain, remainder taken from reference TRBV11-3 and TRBJ2-7, is EAGVVQSPRYKIIEKKQPVAFWCNPISGHNTLYWYLQNLGQGPELLIRYENEEAVDDSQLPKDRFSAERLKGVDSTLKIQPAELGDSAVYLCASRPGGLTPYEQYFGPGTRLTVT.

This clone has just a few counts. The chain couples TRBV19 to TRBJ2-7; a weak D match, TRBD1 (6 bases). Deletions cut 6 bases from V and 3 bases from J, with 12 bases between. CDR1 LNHDA and CDR2 SQIVND come from the germline V gene (reference sequence). The CDR3 spans 13 residues. CDR3 amino acids: CASRPRGVYEQYF. DNA of the CDR3: TGTGCCAGTAGACCCAGGGGAGTCTACGAGCAGTACTTC.